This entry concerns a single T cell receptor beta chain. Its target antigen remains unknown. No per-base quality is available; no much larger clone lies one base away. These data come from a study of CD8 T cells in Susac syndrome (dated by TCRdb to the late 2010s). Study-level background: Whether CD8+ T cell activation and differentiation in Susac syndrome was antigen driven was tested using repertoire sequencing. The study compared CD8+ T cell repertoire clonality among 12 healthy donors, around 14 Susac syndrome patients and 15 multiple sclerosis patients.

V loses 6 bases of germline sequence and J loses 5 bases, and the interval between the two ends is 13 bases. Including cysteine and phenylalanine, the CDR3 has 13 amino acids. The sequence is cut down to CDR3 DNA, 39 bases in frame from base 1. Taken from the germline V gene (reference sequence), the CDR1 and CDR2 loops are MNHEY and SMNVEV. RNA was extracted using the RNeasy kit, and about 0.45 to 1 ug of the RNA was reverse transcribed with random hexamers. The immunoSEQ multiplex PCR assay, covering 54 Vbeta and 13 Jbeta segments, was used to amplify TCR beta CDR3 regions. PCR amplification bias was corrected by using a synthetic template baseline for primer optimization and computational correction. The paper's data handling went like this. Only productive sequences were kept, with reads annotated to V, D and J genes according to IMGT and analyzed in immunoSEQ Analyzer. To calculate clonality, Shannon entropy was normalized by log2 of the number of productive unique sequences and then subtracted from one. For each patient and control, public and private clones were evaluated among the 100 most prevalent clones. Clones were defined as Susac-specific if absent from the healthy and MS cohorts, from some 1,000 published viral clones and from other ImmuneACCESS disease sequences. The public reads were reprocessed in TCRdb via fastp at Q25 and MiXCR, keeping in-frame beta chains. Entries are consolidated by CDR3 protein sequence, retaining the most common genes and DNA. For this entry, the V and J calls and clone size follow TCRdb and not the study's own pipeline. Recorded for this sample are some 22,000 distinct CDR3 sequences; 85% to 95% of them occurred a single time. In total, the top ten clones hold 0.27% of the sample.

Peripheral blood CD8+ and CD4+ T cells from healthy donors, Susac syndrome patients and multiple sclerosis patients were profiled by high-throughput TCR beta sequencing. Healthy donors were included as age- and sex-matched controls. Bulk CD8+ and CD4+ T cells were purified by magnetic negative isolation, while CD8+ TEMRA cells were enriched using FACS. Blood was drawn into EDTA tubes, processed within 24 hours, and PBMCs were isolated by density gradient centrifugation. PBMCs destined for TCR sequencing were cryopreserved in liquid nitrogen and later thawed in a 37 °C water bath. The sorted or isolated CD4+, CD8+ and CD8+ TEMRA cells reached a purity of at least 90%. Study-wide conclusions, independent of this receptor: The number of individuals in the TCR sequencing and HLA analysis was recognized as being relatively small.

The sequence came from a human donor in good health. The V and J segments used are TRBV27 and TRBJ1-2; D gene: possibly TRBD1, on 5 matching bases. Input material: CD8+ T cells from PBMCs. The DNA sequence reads TGTGCCAGCAGCCCGGGGAGGGGTTATGGCTACACCTTC. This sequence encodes CASSPGRGYGYTF.